A selection of T cell receptor beta chains follows, all from one sample in a study of regulatory T cells in long-lasting Graves disease. Via MiXCR, TCRdb re-called the multiplex PCR reads, giving one row per CDR3 protein. The table lists around 430,000 distinct CDR3 sequences, 22% of them singletons. The sample in question was peripheral blood mononuclear cells (PBMCs), obtained when the disease was refractory, from a patient treated with antithyroid drugs. The origin of the receptors is a female donor with Graves disease. Each CDR3 is given with its conserved first and last residue.

15,TRBJ1-5,TRBV2,CASSKGGESNQPQHF
16,TRBJ1-2,TRBV28,CASSLIFGTGYYGYTF
14,TRBJ1-2,TRBV12-3/TRBV12-4,CASSFSDTDYGYTF
15,TRBJ1-5,TRBV4-3,CASSQDAGWGQPQHF
13,TRBJ1-4,TRBV10-3,CAISVGTGEKLFF
13,TRBJ1-1,TRBV27,CATKSEMNTEAFF
15,TRBJ2-3,TRBV29-1,CSVAARQISTDTQYF
14,TRBJ2-7,TRBV4-3,CASSQGGFSYEQYF
13,TRBJ2-7,TRBV5-1,CASSLKSSYEQYF
15,TRBJ1-1,TRBV11-3,CASSPSPGLNTEAFF
15,TRBJ2-5,TRBV12-3/TRBV12-4,CASSRDRASQETQYF
13,TRBJ2-3,TRBV28,CASGGLLTDTQYF
15,TRBJ2-5,TRBV7-2,CAVTRNGLAAETQYF
12,TRBJ2-5,TRBV28,CASGAGQETQYF